These T cell receptor beta chains were read from a single sample in a study of CD8 T cells in cerebrospinal fluid in Alzheimer's disease. TCRdb reprocessed the 10x single-cell sequencing reads and stores each CDR3 protein as one record, lacking DNA. Its table lists about 1,500 distinct CDR3 sequences. What was sequenced was cerebrospinal fluid. Every receptor here comes from a human donor in good health. The CDR3 runs from the conserved cysteine through the conserved F or W. Each record gives: clone size, J gene, V gene, CDR3 protein. Size tells how often a clone was seen (once, few, many) or the class of an expanded clone, and some rows leave it out.

large	TRBJ2-3	TRBV7-3	CASSFDKGTDTQYF
medium-sized	TRBJ2-7	TRBV19	CASSTASKRLSYEQYF
medium-sized	TRBJ2-2	TRBV28	CASSSPGPTGELFF
large	TRBJ2-5	TRBV7-9	CASSGITGETQYF
medium-sized	TRBJ1-5	TRBV24-1	CATSEGSNQPQHF
medium-sized	TRBJ2-4	TRBV28	CASSLGGAKNIQYF
medium-sized	TRBJ2-5	TRBV6-5	CASSYFPPGSTGGQETQYF
medium-sized	TRBJ1-3	TRBV5-6	CASSFRISGNTIYF
medium-sized	TRBJ1-5	TRBV9	CASSVDASSNQPQHF
medium-sized	TRBJ2-7	TRBV3-2	CASSHVLGAGVPYEQYF
NA	TRBJ2-2	TRBV30	CAWSTSSAGELFF
medium-sized	TRBJ1-1	TRBV29-1	CSVERTRNTEAFF
medium-sized	TRBJ2-1	TRBV12-5	CASGLGVKIDEQFF
NA	TRBJ1-2	TRBV5-4	CASSLGDRGIFNYGYTF
medium-sized	TRBJ1-2	TRBV6-2/TRBV6-3	CASSYEATYGYTF